This entry features one T cell receptor beta chain sequence. Profiling relied on immunoSEQ multiplex PCR, and the TCRdb table lists in-frame clones only, not all of them. The top ten clones hold approximately 9.3% of a sample with hundreds of thousands of clones, approximately 87% of them seen once. These data are taken from a study of blood T cell repertoires in COVID-19. This CDR3 has 16 residues. The germline gives CDR1 MGHRA, CDR2 YSYEKL. V was shortened by 4 bases and J by 1 base, with 16 bases between the two germline ends. The clonotype originates from a woman in her forties or fifties who had recovered from COVID-19. The specimen was PBMCs or T cells enriched from blood (not recorded which). The chain links TRBV4-1 to TRBJ2-5; a possible D gene is TRBD1 (6 bases). The CDR3 region is CASSLGHGPSQETQYF. As DNA, the CDR3 is TGCGCCAGCAGCCTGGGACACGGACCGAGCCAAGAGACCCAGTACTTC.